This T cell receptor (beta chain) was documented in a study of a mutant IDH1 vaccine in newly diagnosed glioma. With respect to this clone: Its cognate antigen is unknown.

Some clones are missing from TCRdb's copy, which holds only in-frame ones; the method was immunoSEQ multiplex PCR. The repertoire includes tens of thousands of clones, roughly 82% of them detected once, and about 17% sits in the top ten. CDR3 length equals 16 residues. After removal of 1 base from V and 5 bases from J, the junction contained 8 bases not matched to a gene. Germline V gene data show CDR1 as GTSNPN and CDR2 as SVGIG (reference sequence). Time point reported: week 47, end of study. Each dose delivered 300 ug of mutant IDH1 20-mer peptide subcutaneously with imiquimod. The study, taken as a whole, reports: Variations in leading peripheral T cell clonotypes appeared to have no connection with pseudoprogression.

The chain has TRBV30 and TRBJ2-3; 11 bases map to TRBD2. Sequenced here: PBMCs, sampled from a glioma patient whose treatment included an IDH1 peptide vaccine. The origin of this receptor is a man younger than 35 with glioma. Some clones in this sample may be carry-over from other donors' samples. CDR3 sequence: CAWSGGLAAGGDTQYF. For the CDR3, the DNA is TGTGCCTGGAGTGGGGGACTAGCGGCCGGGGGAGATACGCAGTATTTT.